This passage covers 27 T cell receptor beta chains from one sample sequenced in a study of persistence of HIV-infected CD4 T cells. For these TCRs, the target antigens are not known. The stimulus was an HIV-1 Gag 15-mer peptide pool, 0.85 to 1 ug/peptide/mL. CD40L-negative CD69-negative CD45RO-high memory CD4+ T cells were sorted as populations depleted of antigen-responding cells. The immunoSEQ assay was version 4, run in survey mode. TCRdb's copy holds only in-frame clones and misses some; the assay was immunoSEQ multiplex PCR. Of about 32,000 clones in the sample, roughly 80% were seen once. Sequences were derived from CD4+ T cells sorted from PBMCs after approximately 19-hour stimulation, sampled from a patient who received antiretroviral therapy. The source of these receptors is an adult woman with HIV who was CMV-seropositive.

V usage is TRBV7-6 and J usage is TRBJ2-2; D is unresolved. Germline V gene lookup returns CDR1 SGHVS and CDR2 FNYEAQ. The V gene lost 6 bases and the J gene lost 5 bases, with 7 bases spanning the gap. The CDR3 is made up of 12 amino acids. Written as DNA, the CDR3 is TGTGCCAGCAGTACGGTGACCGGGGAGCTGTTTTTT. Translating gives CASSTVTGELFF.

V is TRBV6-1 and J is TRBJ2-6; TRBD2 is a possible D gene (7 bases). The germline V gene encodes CDR1 MNHNS and CDR2 SASEGT. V was cut by 3 bases and J by 4 bases, with 10 bases left in between. CDR3 length: 15 residues. The CDR3: CASSEGGLGANVLTF. CDR3 coding DNA: TGTGCCAGCAGTGAGGGGGGGCTAGGGGCCAACGTCCTGACTTTC.

CDR3: CATSRDPGTLYNEQFF. The CDR3 nucleotides are TGTGCCACCAGCAGAGATCCGGGCACCCTTTACAATGAGCAGTTCTTC. The chain uses TRBV15 and TRBJ2-1, with no clear D. Between the trimmed V and J ends, which lost 0 bases and 4 bases, there was a span of 13 bases. Germline V gene sequence: CDR1 LNHNV, CDR2 YYDKDF (reference sequence). CDR3 length equals 16 residues.

The chain couples TRBV15 to TRBJ1-1, with a tentative D call TRBD1 (6 bases). CDR3 length equals 13 residues. The V gene lost 5 bases and the J gene lost 5 bases, with 12 bases spanning the gap. The germline V gene encodes CDR1 LNHNV and CDR2 YYDKDF (reference sequence). Here the CDR3 reads CATSGQLGTEAFF. The CDR3 DNA is TGTGCCACCAGCGGACAGCTGGGGACTGAAGCTTTCTTT.

This chain joins TRBV30 and TRBJ2-1; 10 nucleotides match TRBD1. CDR3 length: 16 residues. Germline V lookup: CDR1 GTSNPN, CDR2 SVGIG (reference sequence). The V gene end was trimmed by 1 base and the J gene end by 5 bases; junction bases not matched to a gene: 8. CDR3 protein: CAWSASTGGTNNEQFF. For the CDR3, the DNA is TGTGCCTGGAGTGCTTCGACAGGGGGCACTAACAATGAGCAGTTCTTC.

The chain is built from TRBV25-1 and TRBJ1-4; TRBD1 matches 9 bases. The germline CDR1 and CDR2 sequences are MGHDK and SYGVNS. Trimming cost V 0 bases and J 7 bases; bases outside gene matches: 12. The CDR3 runs 18 residues. CDR3 loop: CASSEYKSYRGLSEKLFF. CDR3 DNA: TGTGCCAGCAGTGAATATAAATCGTACAGGGGGCTGAGTGAAAAACTGTTTTTT.

The CDR3 reads CASRLAGNYEQYF. DNA for the CDR3: TGTGCCAGCAGACTAGCGGGGAACTACGAGCAGTACTTC. V is TRBV6-5 and J is TRBJ2-7; 10 bases align to TRBD2. From germline, CDR1 is MNHEY and CDR2 SVGAGI. Trimming took 6 bases from V and 3 from J; bases not matched to a gene: 2. This CDR3 comprises 13 residues.

The chain uses TRBV6-5 and TRBJ1-1; TRBD1 matches 7 bases. CDR3 length equals 15 residues. V gave up 7 bases and J gave up 1 base; unmatched junction bases: 9. From germline, CDR1 is MNHEY and CDR2 SVGAGI. The chain's CDR3 is CASTQGVWGNTEAFF. The DNA for the CDR3 is TGTGCCAGCACCCAGGGGGTATGGGGGAACACTGAAGCTTTCTTT.

The chain carries TRBV11-1 and TRBJ2-7; D gene unclear. The germline V gene encodes CDR1 SGHAT and CDR2 FQDESV (reference sequence). The CDR3 consists of 13 residues. V was pared by 0 bases and J by 3 bases, with 6 bases between. In DNA form, the CDR3 reads TGTGCCAGCAGCTTAGCGCAGAACTACGAGCAGTACTTC. Translation gives CASSLAQNYEQYF. Full variable domain (outside the CDR3, taken from reference TRBV11-1 and TRBJ2-7): EAEVAQSPRYKITEKSQAVAFWCDPISGHATLYWYRQILGQGPELLVQFQDESVVDDSQLPKDRFSAERLKGVDSTLKIQPAELGDSAMYLCASSLAQNYEQYFGPGTRLTVT.

This clone was seen just once. The chain employs TRBV4-1 and TRBJ2-2; 9 positions agree with TRBD1. The trim removed 6 bases at V and 0 bases at J, leaving 5 bases unmatched. The CDR3 sequence is 16 residues long. The V gene's germline CDR1 is MGHRA and CDR2 YSYEKL. CDR3: CASRPRDRANTGELFF. The CDR3 coding sequence is TGCGCCAGCAGGCCGCGGGACAGGGCGAACACCGGGGAGCTGTTTTTT.

This chain joins TRBV7-2 and TRBJ2-4; 8 bases are a match to TRBD1. The germline gives CDR1 SGHTA, CDR2 FQGNSA. The CDR3 contains 17 residues. With V trimmed by 0 bases and J by 0 bases, 4 bases remained unmatched. The CDR3 loop reads CASSLAGQGPAKNIQYF. In DNA form, the CDR3 reads TGTGCCAGCAGCTTAGCCGGACAGGGCCCAGCCAAAAACATTCAGTACTTC.

This clone was seen only once. The J gene is TRBJ2-1, the V gene TRBV7-3; perhaps TRBD2 as D (5 bases). The CDR3 is made up of 12 amino acids. Trimming took 4 bases from V and 10 from J, leaving 11 bases between them. CDR1 and CDR2 (germline): SGHTA, FQGTGA. In DNA form, the CDR3 reads TGTGCCAGCAGCTCCCCGGGATCCGAGCAGTTCTTC. Translated, it gives CASSSPGSEQFF.

This chain joins TRBV2 and TRBJ1-1; 7 bases line up with TRBD1. CDR3 size: 14 residues. The V segment lost 3 bases and the J segment 7 bases; nucleotides outside the gene matches: 8. The V gene's germline CDR1 is SNHLY and CDR2 FYNNEI. CDR3 sequence: CASSDGTARLEAFF. CDR3 nucleotides: TGTGCCAGCAGTGATGGGACAGCCCGGCTTGAAGCTTTCTTT.

The chain has TRBV7-9 and TRBJ2-6; D may be TRBD2 (5 bases). V lost 5 bases, J lost 1 base, and 9 bases lay in between. The CDR3 is made up of 15 amino acids. Germline-derived CDR1 and CDR2 are SEHNR and FQNEAQ (reference sequence). The chain's CDR3 is CASSRRGSGANVLTF. The CDR3 DNA reads as TGTGCCAGCAGCAGGCGAGGGTCTGGGGCCAACGTCCTGACTTTC.

The chain has TRBV19 and TRBJ1-5; 8 nucleotides line up with TRBD1. J lost 7 bases, V lost 3 bases, and 5 bases had no gene match. The CDR3 spans 14 residues. Germline CDR1 is LNHDA and CDR2 is SQIVND (reference sequence). CDR3: CASSIGQGGQPQHF. The CDR3 DNA is TGTGCCAGTAGTATCGGACAGGGAGGCCAGCCCCAGCATTTT.

This CDR3 is CASKGGWGEQYF. For the CDR3, the DNA is TGTGCCAGCAAGGGGGGATGGGGGGAGCAGTACTTC. The chain recombines TRBV28 with TRBJ2-7; D is perhaps TRBD1 or TRBD2 (6 bases each). This CDR3 comprises 12 residues. The V gene lost 7 bases and the J gene lost 7 bases, with 14 bases spanning the gap. From germline, CDR1 is MDHEN and CDR2 SYDVKM. Based on the CDR3 plus reference TRBV28 and TRBJ2-7, the full variable domain is DVKVTQSSRYLVKRTGEKVFLECVQDMDHENMFWYRQDPGLGLRLIYFSYDVKMKEKGDIPEGYSVSREKKERFSLILESASTNQTSMYLCASKGGWGEQYFGPGTRLTVT.

The chain uses TRBV19 and TRBJ2-1; a possible D gene is TRBD1 (5 bases). V was pared by 4 bases and J by 5 bases, with 15 bases between. The CDR3 contains 15 residues. Germline V gene sequence: CDR1 LNHDA, CDR2 SQIVND (reference sequence). The CDR3 loop is CASSTRQINDNEQFF. The CDR3 bases are TGTGCCAGTAGTACACGACAGATTAATGACAATGAGCAGTTCTTC.

The chain links TRBV7-9 to TRBJ2-2; TRBD1 is a possible D gene (7 bases). The germline CDR1 and CDR2 sequences are SEHNR and FQNEAQ (reference sequence). The CDR3 loop spans 15 amino acids. Trimming pared 5 bases from V and 6 bases from J, leaving 16 bases between. The CDR3 reads CASSRWTGGAGELFF. CDR3 in DNA: TGTGCCAGCAGCCGGTGGACAGGCGGGGCCGGGGAGCTGTTTTTT.

This clone was counted between two and nine times. The rearrangement uses TRBV5-5 and TRBJ2-7, with 7 bases aligning to TRBD1. Per germline, CDR1 SGHKS and CDR2 YYEKEE (reference sequence). This CDR3 has 13 amino acids. J was trimmed by 4 bases and V by 2 bases; bases with no gene match: 3. The CDR3 loop is CASSFTGEYEQYF. CDR3 nucleotides: TGTGCCAGCAGCTTTACAGGGGAGTACGAGCAGTACTTC.

The rearrangement joins TRBV27 to TRBJ2-3; TRBD1 might be the D (5 bases). The germline gives CDR1 MNHEY, CDR2 SMNVEV (reference sequence). V shed 7 bases and J shed 6 bases, with 14 bases lying between them. The CDR3 extends over 13 amino acids. The CDR3 region has the DNA TGTGCCAGCACCGATCTAGGGGCGGATACGCAGTATTTT. It specifies CASTDLGADTQYF.

V is TRBV29-1 and J is TRBJ1-1; the D gene is possibly TRBD1 (5 bases). The length of the CDR3 is 13 residues. The germline V gene has CDR1 SQVTM and CDR2 ANQGSEA. Trimming pared 6 bases from V and 1 base from J, leaving 12 bases between. The CDR3 is CSVVMTANTEAFF. In DNA, the CDR3 is TGCAGCGTGGTGATGACAGCGAACACTGAAGCTTTCTTT.

The chain uses TRBV9 and TRBJ1-3; D gene ambiguous. CDR1 and CDR2 (germline): SGDLS, YYNGEE. V was cut by 0 bases and J by 4 bases, with 8 bases left in between. The CDR3 is 14 residues long. Here the CDR3 reads CASSVDPAGNTIYF. The CDR3 DNA reads TGTGCCAGCAGCGTAGACCCGGCCGGAAACACCATATATTTT. Full variable domain (remainder filled in from reference TRBV9 and TRBJ1-3): DSGVTQTPKHLITATGQRVTLRCSPRSGDLSVYWYQQSLDQGLQFLIQYYNGEERAKGNILERFSAQQFPDLHSELNLSSLELGDSALYFCASSVDPAGNTIYFGEGSWLTVV.

The chain joins TRBV12-3 or TRBV12-4 to TRBJ1-5, with a possible D match to TRBD1 (5 bases). This CDR3 contains 13 residues. V lost 6 bases to trimming and J lost 4 bases, with 10 bases between them. This CDR3 reads CASSGKGNQPQHF. The CDR3 coding sequence is TGTGCCAGCAGCGGGAAGGGGAATCAGCCCCAGCATTTT.

The chain couples TRBV7-3 to TRBJ2-2; 9 bases align to TRBD1. CDR3 size: 16 residues. V was clipped by 1 base and J by 5 bases; unmatched bases: 5. The germline V gene encodes CDR1 SGHTA and CDR2 FQGTGA. The CDR3 DNA reads TGTGCCAGCAGCTTAATGTTGGGGACAGGGACCGGGGAGCTGTTTTTT. This encodes CASSLMLGTGTGELFF.

The chain joins TRBV10-3 to TRBJ2-7, with 9 bases that match TRBD1. Germline CDR1 reads ENHRY; CDR2 reads SYGVKD. V lost 5 bases to trimming and J lost 5 bases; unmatched junction nucleotides: 4. This CDR3 has 13 residues. The CDR3, as DNA: TGTGCCATCAGTCGGGACAGGGACAACGAGCAGTACTTC. Residues: CAISRDRDNEQYF.

The rearrangement joins TRBV28 to TRBJ2-7, with a possible D match to TRBD1 (5 bases). Trimming pared 2 bases from V and 1 base from J, leaving 18 bases between. CDR1 and CDR2 (germline): MDHEN, SYDVKM. The CDR3 runs 17 residues. CDR3 amino acids: CASSLSRGAGASYEQYF. In nucleotides, the CDR3 is TGTGCCAGCAGTTTAAGCCGTGGGGCAGGCGCTTCCTACGAGCAGTACTTC. The complete variable domain, with remaining parts taken from reference TRBV28 and TRBJ2-7, reads DVKVTQSSRYLVKRTGEKVFLECVQDMDHENMFWYRQDPGLGLRLIYFSYDVKMKEKGDIPEGYSVSREKKERFSLILESASTNQTSMYLCASSLSRGAGASYEQYFGPGTRLTVT.

The chain links TRBV7-9 to TRBJ1-1; no definite D call. CDR3 length equals 11 residues. V was clipped by 5 bases and J by 3 bases, with 4 bases between them. CDR1 is SEHNR, CDR2 FQNEAQ, per germline (reference sequence). The CDR3 bases are TGTGCCAGCAGCGTATACACTGAAGCTTTCTTT. Amino acids: CASSVYTEAFF.